The following is a TCR beta chain sequence with its context. Patients showing uncontrolled infection, other autoimmune disease, pregnancy or lactation were ineligible. Blood sampling occurred at first hyperthyroidism diagnosis, ahead of any ophthalmopathy symptoms. The PBMCs were taken from about 10 ml of fresh peripheral blood. This CDR3 region has 14 residues. In germline, CDR1 is DFQATT, CDR2 SNEGSKA (reference sequence). J gave up 2 bases and V 6 bases, and 9 bases lay outside the gene matches. Amplification of TCR beta CDR3 regions was performed using RNA transcripts as template. TCR CDR3 underwent first-round RT-PCR with the HTBI primer set. TCRdb reprocessed the multiplex PCR reads with MiXCR, giving one entry per CDR3 protein. The sample lists under 750,000 distinct CDR3 sequences, approximately 18% occurring once. The data originate from a study of T cells in Graves' hyperthyroidism and ophthalmopathy.

The sequenced material came from blood. The clonotype comes from a woman aged 45-59 years with Graves' hyperthyroidism that later progressed to Graves' ophthalmopathy. This chain joins TRBV20-1 and TRBJ2-7, with 8 bases lining up with TRBD2. The CDR3: CSASPGLGPYEQYF. CDR3 sequence (DNA): TGCAGTGCCAGTCCGGGACTAGGTCCCTACGAGCAGTACTTC.